This T cell receptor (beta chain) originates from a study of cytomegalovirus exposure and HLA in healthy donors. Study-wide background: A prior analysis found fewer than 120 million unique TCR beta sequences from 170 million or so T cells. Overall study results and limits: According to the study, around 180 TCR beta chains were cytomegalovirus-associated. In a later analysis, at a false discovery rate of 0.05, approximately 16,000 TCR beta sequences matched HLA alleles.

Healthy people donating bone marrow made up the donors. The CDR3 is made up of 14 amino acids. Per the germline V gene, CDR1 is SQVTM and CDR2 is ANQGSEA. V lost 6 bases, J lost 3 bases, and 6 bases stayed unmatched. As for this clone: The antigen is unknown. Different DNA sequences within this sample yield the same CDR3.

The PCR used 60 Vbeta and 13 Jbeta primers. Here immunoSEQ multiplex PCR was the method, and the copy in TCRdb shows in-frame clones only, minus some. The table lists 150,000 to 200,000 clones, around three quarters of them singletons, with approximately 1.8% in the top ten. This clonotype originated in a woman in her 30s in good health and CMV-seronegative. Specimen: PBMCs. V and J are TRBV29-1 and TRBJ2-3; 10 positions agree with TRBD1. The CDR3 DNA reads TGCAGCGTCGCGACAGGGGGCGGTACAGATACGCAGTATTTT. This codes for CSVATGGGTDTQYF.